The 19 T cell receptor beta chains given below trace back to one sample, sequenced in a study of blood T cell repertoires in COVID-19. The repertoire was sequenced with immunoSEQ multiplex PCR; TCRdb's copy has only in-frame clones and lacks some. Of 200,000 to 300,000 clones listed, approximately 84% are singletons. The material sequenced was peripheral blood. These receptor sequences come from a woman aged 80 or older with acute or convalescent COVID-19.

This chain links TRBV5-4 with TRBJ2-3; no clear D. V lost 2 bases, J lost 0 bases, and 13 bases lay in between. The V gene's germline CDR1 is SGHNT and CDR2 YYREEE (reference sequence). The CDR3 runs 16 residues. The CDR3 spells CASSFRRVRSTDTQYF. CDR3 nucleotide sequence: TGTGCCAGCAGCTTCCGACGGGTTAGAAGCACAGATACGCAGTATTTT.

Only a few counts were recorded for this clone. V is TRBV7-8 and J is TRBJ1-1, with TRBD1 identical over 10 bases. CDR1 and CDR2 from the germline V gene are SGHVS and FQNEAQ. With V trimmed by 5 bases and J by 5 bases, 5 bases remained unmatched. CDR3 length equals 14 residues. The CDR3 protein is CASSAGTGETEAFF. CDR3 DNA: TGTGCCAGCAGCGCCGGGACAGGGGAAACTGAAGCTTTCTTT.

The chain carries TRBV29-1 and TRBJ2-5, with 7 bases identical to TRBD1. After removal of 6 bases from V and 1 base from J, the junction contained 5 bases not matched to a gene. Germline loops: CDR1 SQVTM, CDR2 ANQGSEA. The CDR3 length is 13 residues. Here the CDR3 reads CSVHKGAQETQYF. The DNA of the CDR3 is TGCAGCGTCCATAAGGGGGCCCAAGAGACCCAGTACTTC.

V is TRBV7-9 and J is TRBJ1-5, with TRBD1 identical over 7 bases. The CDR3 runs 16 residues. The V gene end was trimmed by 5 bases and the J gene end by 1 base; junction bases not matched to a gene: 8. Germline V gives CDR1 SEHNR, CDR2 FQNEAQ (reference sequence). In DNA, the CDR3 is TGTGCCAGCAGCGTCGCCGGGACAGAGAGCAATCAGCCCCAGCATTTT. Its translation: CASSVAGTESNQPQHF.

CDR3 loop: CASSFSFGGDTGELFF. Written as DNA, the CDR3 is TGTGCCAGCAGTTTCTCTTTTGGGGGCGACACCGGGGAGCTGTTTTTT. The rearrangement links TRBV27 to TRBJ2-2; D possibly corresponds to TRBD1 (6 bases). V lost 3 bases and J lost 3, with 14 bases in between. CDR1 is MNHEY and CDR2 is SMNVEV in the germline V gene (reference sequence). The CDR3 has 16 residues.

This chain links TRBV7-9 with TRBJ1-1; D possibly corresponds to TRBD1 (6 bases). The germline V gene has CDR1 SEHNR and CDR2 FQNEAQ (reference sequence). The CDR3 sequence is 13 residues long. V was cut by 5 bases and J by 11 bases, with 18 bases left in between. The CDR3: CASSQGARGMAFF. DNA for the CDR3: TGTGCCAGCAGCCAAGGCGCTAGGGGGATGGCTTTCTTT.

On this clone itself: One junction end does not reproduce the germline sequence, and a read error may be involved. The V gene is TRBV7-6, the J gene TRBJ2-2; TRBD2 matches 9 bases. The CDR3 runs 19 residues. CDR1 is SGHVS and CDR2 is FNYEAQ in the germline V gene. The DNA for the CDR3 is TGTGCCAGCAGCTTAACATGGGCGGGAGGGCCCTCGAAGACCGGGGAGCTGTTTTTT. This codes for CASSLTWAGGPSKTGELFF.

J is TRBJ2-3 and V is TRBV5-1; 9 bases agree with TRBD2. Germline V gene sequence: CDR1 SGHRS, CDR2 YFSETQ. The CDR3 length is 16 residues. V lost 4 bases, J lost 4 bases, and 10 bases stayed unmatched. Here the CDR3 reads CASSGLAGDRSDTQYF. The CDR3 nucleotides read TGCGCCAGCAGCGGGTTAGCGGGGGACCGCTCAGATACGCAGTATTTT. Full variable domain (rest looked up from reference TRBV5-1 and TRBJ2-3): KAGVTQTPRYLIKTRGQQVTLSCSPISGHRSVSWYQQTPGQGLQFLFEYFSETQRNKGNFPGRFSGRQFSNSRSEMNVSTLELGDSALYLCASSGLAGDRSDTQYFGPGTRLTVL.

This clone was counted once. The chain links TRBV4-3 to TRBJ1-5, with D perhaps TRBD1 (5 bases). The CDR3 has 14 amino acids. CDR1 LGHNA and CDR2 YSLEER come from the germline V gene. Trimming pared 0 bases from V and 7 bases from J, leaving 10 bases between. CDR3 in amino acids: CASSQDGRGQPQHF. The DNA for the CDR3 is TGCGCCAGCAGCCAAGATGGGAGGGGACAGCCCCAGCATTTT.

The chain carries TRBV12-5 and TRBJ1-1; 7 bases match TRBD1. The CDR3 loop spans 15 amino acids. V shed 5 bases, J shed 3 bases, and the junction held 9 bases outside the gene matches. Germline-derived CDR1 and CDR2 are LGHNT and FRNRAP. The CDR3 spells CASGPTTGPDTEAFF. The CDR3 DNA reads TGTGCTAGTGGTCCCACGACAGGGCCGGACACTGAAGCTTTCTTT.

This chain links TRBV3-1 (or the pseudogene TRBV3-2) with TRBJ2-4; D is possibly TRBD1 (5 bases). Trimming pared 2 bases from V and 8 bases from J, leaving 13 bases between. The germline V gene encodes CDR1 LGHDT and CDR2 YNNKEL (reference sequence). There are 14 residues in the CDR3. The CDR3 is CASSQKTVEDIQYF. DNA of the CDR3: TGTGCCAGCAGCCAAAAGACAGTTGAGGACATTCAGTACTTC.

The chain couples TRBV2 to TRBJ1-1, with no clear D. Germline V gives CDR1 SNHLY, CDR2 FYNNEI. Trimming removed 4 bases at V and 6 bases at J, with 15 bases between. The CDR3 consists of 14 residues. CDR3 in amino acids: CASSGDSGFAEAFF. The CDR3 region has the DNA TGTGCCAGCAGTGGGGATTCGGGGTTTGCTGAAGCTTTCTTT.

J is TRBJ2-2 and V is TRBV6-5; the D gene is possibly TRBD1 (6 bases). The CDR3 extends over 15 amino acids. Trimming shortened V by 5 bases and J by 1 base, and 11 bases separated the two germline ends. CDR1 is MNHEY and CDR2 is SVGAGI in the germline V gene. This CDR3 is CASSTGTLNTGELFF. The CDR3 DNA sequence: TGTGCCAGCAGTACCGGGACACTGAACACCGGGGAGCTGTTTTTT.

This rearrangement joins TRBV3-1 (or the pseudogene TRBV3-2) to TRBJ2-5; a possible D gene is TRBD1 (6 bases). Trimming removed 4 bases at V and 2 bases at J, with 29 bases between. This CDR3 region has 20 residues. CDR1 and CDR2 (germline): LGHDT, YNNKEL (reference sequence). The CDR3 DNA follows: TGTGCCAGCAGCCCCTCCTGGACAGAACATCCGTGGGATCGACAAGAGACCCAGTACTTC. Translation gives CASSPSWTEHPWDRQETQYF.

CDR3 in DNA: TGTGCCAGCAGTTTTCAAAATCAGCCCCAGCATTTT. This encodes CASSFQNQPQHF. The chain combines TRBV27 with TRBJ1-5; the D is unclear. V was clipped by 3 bases and J by 4 bases, with 4 bases between them. CDR3 size: 12 residues. CDR1 and CDR2 (germline): MNHEY, SMNVEV (reference sequence).

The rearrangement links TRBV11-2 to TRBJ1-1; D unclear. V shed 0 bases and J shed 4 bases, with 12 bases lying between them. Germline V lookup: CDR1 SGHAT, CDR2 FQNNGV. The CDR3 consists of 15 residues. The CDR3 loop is CASSLDWSRSTEAFF. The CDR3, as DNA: TGTGCCAGCAGCTTAGATTGGAGTCGGAGCACTGAAGCTTTCTTT.

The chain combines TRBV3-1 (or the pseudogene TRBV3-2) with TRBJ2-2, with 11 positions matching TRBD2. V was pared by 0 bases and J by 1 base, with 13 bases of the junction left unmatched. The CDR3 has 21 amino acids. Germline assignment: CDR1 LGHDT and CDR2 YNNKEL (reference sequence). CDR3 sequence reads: CASSQDRVLAGVPGNTGELFF. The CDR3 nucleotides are TGTGCCAGCAGCCAAGATCGGGTACTAGCGGGAGTCCCTGGGAACACCGGGGAGCTGTTTTTT.

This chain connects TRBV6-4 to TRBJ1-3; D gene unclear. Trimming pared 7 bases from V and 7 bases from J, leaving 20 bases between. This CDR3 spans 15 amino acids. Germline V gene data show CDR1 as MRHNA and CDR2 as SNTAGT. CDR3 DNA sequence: TGTGCCAGCATCGGAGATGTGACCGGGAGGAACACCATATATTTT. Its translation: CASIGDVTGRNTIYF.

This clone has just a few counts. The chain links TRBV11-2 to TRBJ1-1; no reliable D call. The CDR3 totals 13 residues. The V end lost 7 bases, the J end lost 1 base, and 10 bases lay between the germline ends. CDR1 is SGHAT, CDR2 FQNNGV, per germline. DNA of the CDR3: TGTGCCAGCAACCCCTACCGGAACACTGAAGCTTTCTTT. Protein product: CASNPYRNTEAFF.